This paragraph covers one T cell receptor beta chain sequence. This record comes from a study of blood T cell repertoires in COVID-19. Study summary: Samples of COVID-19 (acute and convalescent) were obtained from the United States, Italy and Spain. Sample material is recorded as cDNA or gDNA derived from T cells, B-cell-depleted T cells, or PBMCs.

V lost 6 bases, J lost 6 bases, and 8 bases lay in between. This CDR3 comprises 11 residues. Germline V gene data show CDR1 as SNHLY and CDR2 as FYNNEI. In the original workflow: Reference gene primer amplification gave estimated nucleated cell counts. Sequencing was performed with immunoSEQ multiplex PCR; in TCRdb, only in-frame clones are kept and a portion is missing. The DNA gave D and trimming, while V, J and clone size come from that table. The table shows 60,000 to 90,000 clones, with around four fifths occurring only once. The genes are TRBV2 and TRBJ2-5, with D perhaps TRBD1 (5 bases). This TCR came from a man aged 55 to 70 with acute or convalescent COVID-19. Sequencing was performed on peripheral blood. The CDR3 nucleotides are TGTGCCAGCAGAGGGGCCCAGACCCAGTACTTC. It is translated as CASRGAQTQYF.